The 18 T cell receptor beta chains presented below share a single source sample, sequenced in a study of regulatory T cells in long-lasting Graves disease. Time point meaning: newly diagnosed GD, antithyroid drugs for less than 3 months. The TCR library was made from RNA extracted from PBMCs. With iRepertoire HTBI primers and Arm-PCR of CDR3 regions, TCR beta libraries were built. TCRdb called the multiplex PCR reads again in MiXCR, with one record for every CDR3 protein. Of roughly 430,000 distinct CDR3 sequences listed, about 15% were seen once; the top ten hold over 8.5%. These data also formed part of another study, on T cells in Graves' hyperthyroidism and ophthalmopathy.

This sample comprised peripheral blood mononuclear cells (PBMCs), obtained at new diagnosis, from a patient treated with antithyroid drugs. These TCRs come from a woman in her twenties or thirties with Graves disease.

The sample holds many counts of this clonotype. The chain carries TRBV28 and TRBJ2-5; 12 bases agree with TRBD2. Germline V gene lookup returns CDR1 MDHEN and CDR2 SYDVKM. V gave up 4 bases and J gave up 6 bases; unmatched junction bases: 9. The CDR3 covers 16 residues. In DNA, the CDR3 is TGTGCCAGCAGTTCCCTGACTAGCGGGAGTGTACAGACCCAGTACTTC. Amino acids: CASSSLTSGSVQTQYF.

This clonotype was observed a few times. The rearrangement uses TRBV5-1 and TRBJ1-2; no definite D call. The germline V gene encodes CDR1 SGHRS and CDR2 YFSETQ. The CDR3 extends over 13 amino acids. The germline V and J ends were trimmed by 4 bases and 3 bases, with 10 bases remaining between them. CDR3 sequence (DNA): TGCGCCAGCAGCCCCCGCTTTGACTATGGCTACACCTTC. Encoded protein: CASSPRFDYGYTF.

This clonotype was recorded at least ten times. V gene TRBV20-1 combines with J gene TRBJ2-3, with D unresolved. V was trimmed by 5 bases and J by 6 bases, leaving 15 bases between them. The CDR3 consists of 13 residues. Germline CDR1 reads DFQATT; CDR2 reads SNEGSKA (reference sequence). The CDR3 coding sequence is TGCAGTGCTCCCGTCCCAATTTGGGATACGCAGTATTTT. As protein: CSAPVPIWDTQYF.

This clonotype was counted between two and nine times. The V gene is TRBV19, the J gene TRBJ2-7; D unresolved. Deletions cut 2 bases from V and 4 bases from J, with 15 bases between. Germline CDR1 reads LNHDA; CDR2 reads SQIVND (reference sequence). The CDR3 loop spans 15 amino acids. The CDR3 reads CASSIQPAGEYEQYF. Here the CDR3 DNA reads TGTGCCAGTAGTATACAACCGGCTGGCGAATACGAGCAGTACTTC.

The J gene is TRBJ2-3, the V gene TRBV5-1; 12 bases are a match to TRBD2. The J call may be mistaken, given a closer DNA end match to TRBJ2-1. The germline V gene encodes CDR1 SGHRS and CDR2 YFSETQ. The CDR3 consists of 18 residues. As DNA, the CDR3 is TGCGCCAGCAGCTTGGGCGGGACTAGCGGGTCCACCTACAATGAGCAGTTCTTC. Translated, it gives CASSLGGTSGSTYNEQFF.

This clonotype was seen ten or more times. The V gene is TRBV6-1, the J gene TRBJ2-7; a weak D match, TRBD2 (5 bases). Germline V gives CDR1 MNHNS, CDR2 SASEGT. The CDR3 is made up of 18 amino acids. Trimming pared 4 bases from V and 2 bases from J, leaving 24 bases between. The CDR3 nucleotides are TGTGCCAGCAGTGCCAATTCGGGGATGGCGGGTGATACCTACGAGCAGTACTTC. Its translation is CASSANSGMAGDTYEQYF.

This clonotype was observed a single time. The gene calls are TRBV11-2 and TRBJ2-1, with TRBD2 matching 14 bases. The germline V gene has CDR1 SGHAT and CDR2 FQNNGV. CDR3 length: 17 residues. V was pared by 8 bases and J by 6 bases, with 12 bases of the junction left unmatched. The CDR3 bases are TGTGCCAGCGCAACCGGGACTAGCGGGAGCAGACTCAATGAGCAGTTCTTC. Translation gives CASATGTSGSRLNEQFF.

Many counts were recorded for this clonotype. The chain employs TRBV5-1 and TRBJ1-4; D is unresolved. The CDR3 contains 14 residues. Trimming shortened V by 2 bases and J by 0 bases, and 5 bases separated the two germline ends. Germline loops: CDR1 SGHRS, CDR2 YFSETQ. The chain's CDR3 is CASSLQSTNEKLFF. The CDR3 region has the DNA TGCGCCAGCAGCTTACAGTCAACTAATGAAAAACTGTTTTTT.

As for this clonotype: This likely came from a read error, as a far larger clone is one base away. The rearrangement joins TRBV7-2 to TRBJ2-1; TRBD1 agrees at 9 bases. Germline CDR1 and CDR2: SGHTA and FQGNSA. V dropped 5 bases and J dropped 10; count of bases not matched to a gene: 12. This CDR3 spans 15 amino acids. The CDR3 DNA reads TGTGCCAGCAGCGCACCGGGACAGGGCCCTTACGAGCAGTTCTTC. Its translation is CASSAPGQGPYEQFF.

In its sample, this clonotype was seen a few times. A much bigger clone sits one base away, suggesting this may be a read error. V gene TRBV12-3 or TRBV12-4 combines with J gene TRBJ1-1; D might be TRBD1 (6 bases). V lost 2 bases and J 6 bases, leaving 19 bases between the germline ends. CDR3 length: 16 residues. In nucleotides, the CDR3 is TGTGCCAGCAGTTTACGACGGGGGCCTGCCGGGGCTGAAGCTTTCTTT. Residues: CASSLRRGPAGAEAFF.

The rearrangement links TRBV20-1 to TRBJ2-2; 12 nucleotides agree with TRBD2. The V gene's germline CDR1 is DFQATT and CDR2 SNEGSKA (reference sequence). V shed 0 bases and J 5 bases; nucleotides not matched to a gene: 4. The CDR3 is 16 amino acids. The CDR3 reads CSARDRTSGATGELFF. The CDR3 bases are TGCAGTGCTAGAGACCGGACTAGCGGGGCGACCGGGGAGCTGTTTTTT.

This clonotype has a count of ten or more. The chain recombines TRBV6-1 with TRBJ2-1, with D perhaps matching TRBD1 (6 bases). Trimming stripped 8 bases from V and 2 bases from J, with 16 bases between. CDR1 is MNHNS and CDR2 is SASEGT in the germline V gene. This CDR3 region has 15 residues. CDR3 DNA sequence: TGTGCCAGCGAACCCCGGACAGCCACCTACAATGAGCAGTTCTTC. Translated: CASEPRTATYNEQFF.

The chain has TRBV28 and TRBJ1-2; D gene unclear. The V end was cut by 5 bases, the J end by 3 bases, with 16 bases between. Germline CDR1 is MDHEN and CDR2 is SYDVKM. The length of the CDR3 is 15 residues. The CDR3, as DNA: TGTGCCAGCAGTCCTGGCGGGGTAAGGGACTATGGCTACACCTTC. It encodes CASSPGGVRDYGYTF.

This clonotype has at least ten counts. V and J are TRBV20-1 and TRBJ1-5; maybe TRBD1 (5 bases). Trimming cost V 3 bases and J 9 bases, with 15 bases left between them. This CDR3 contains 13 residues. The germline gives CDR1 DFQATT, CDR2 SNEGSKA (reference sequence). The CDR3 loop reads CSASPGQGAPQHF. For the CDR3, the DNA is TGCAGTGCTAGCCCAGGGCAGGGTGCGCCCCAGCATTTT.

This clonotype was picked up many times. V usage is TRBV7-2 and J usage is TRBJ2-5, with 8 bases aligning to TRBD2. The trim removed 3 bases at V and 2 bases at J, leaving 17 bases unmatched. This CDR3 region has 19 residues. CDR1 and CDR2 (germline): SGHTA, FQGNSA. In nucleotides, the CDR3 is TGTGCCAGCAGCTTTATGCCCCTATCTAGCGGGCGGTTTCAAGAGACCCAGTACTTC. Residues: CASSFMPLSSGRFQETQYF.

This clonotype was detected only a few times. This CDR3 fails to terminate in the conserved phenylalanine or tryptophan, so it likely reflects a read error. The chain recombines TRBV7-9 with TRBJ2-6; 12 bases map to TRBD2. Trimming removed 5 bases from V and 2 bases from J; junction bases left unmatched: 4. Per the germline V gene, CDR1 is SEHNR and CDR2 is FQNEAQ (reference sequence). This CDR3 comprises 17 residues. The CDR3 nucleotides are TGTGCCAGCAGCGTGACTAGCGGGAGACCTGGGGCCAACGTCCTGACTCTC. It specifies CASSVTSGRPGANVLTL.

The chain carries TRBV12-5 and TRBJ2-3; tentative D call: TRBD2 (6 bases). The CDR3 has 15 amino acids. CDR1 and CDR2 from the germline V gene are LGHNT and FRNRAP. Deletions cut 8 bases from V and 2 bases from J, with 17 bases between. The CDR3 protein is CASSGPRDSTDTQYF. The DNA of the CDR3 is TGTGCTAGTTCGGGCCCGCGGGACTCCACAGATACGCAGTATTTT.

This clonotype was observed a few times. The genes are TRBV3-1 and TRBJ2-1, with 9 nucleotides matching TRBD2. The CDR3 totals 20 residues. CDR1 is LGHDT and CDR2 is YNNKEL in the germline V gene (reference sequence). Losses at the gene ends were 0 bases for V and 3 bases for J; bases not matched to a gene: 15. This CDR3 reads CASSQESIGTSPSYYNEQFF. In DNA, the CDR3 is TGTGCCAGCAGCCAAGAATCTATAGGGACTAGCCCCTCGTACTACAATGAGCAGTTCTTC.